The rows below give T cell receptor beta chains drawn from one sample of a study of response to subunit inactivated influenza vaccine. TCRdb re-analysed the RT-PCR reads in MiXCR, keeping a single row per CDR3 protein. The repertoire consists of roughly 710,000 distinct CDR3 sequences, with about 15% occurring once and the leading ten covering 7.6%. This sample comprised PBMCs from blood, obtained 14 to 15 days before vaccination. The receptors were sampled from a man aged 50-59 years who received an inactivated influenza vaccine. Each CDR3 is given with its conserved first and last residue.

J: TRBJ2-5
V: TRBV7-3
CDR3: CASSPGHHAETQYF

J: TRBJ2-1
V: TRBV7-3
CDR3: CASSVTSGSAYNEQFF

J: TRBJ2-1
V: TRBV6-1
CDR3: CASSEGLAREQFF

J: TRBJ2-2
V: TRBV12-3/TRBV12-4
CDR3: CASSLEATANTGELFF

J: TRBJ2-5
V: TRBV29-1
CDR3: CSVEARGLETQYF

J: TRBJ1-4
V: TRBV4-2
CDR3: CASSQDMTGSEKLFF

J: TRBJ2-1
V: TRBV6-2/TRBV6-3
CDR3: CASSYSGWINEQFF

J: TRBJ2-7
V: TRBV6-5
CDR3: CASSYSQESFYEQYF

J: TRBJ2-1
V: TRBV27
CDR3: CASSLEQGYEQFF

J: TRBJ1-1
V: TRBV6-6
CDR3: CASTQSGRTEAFF

J: TRBJ2-3
V: TRBV24-1
CDR3: CATSATLAGGRDTQYF